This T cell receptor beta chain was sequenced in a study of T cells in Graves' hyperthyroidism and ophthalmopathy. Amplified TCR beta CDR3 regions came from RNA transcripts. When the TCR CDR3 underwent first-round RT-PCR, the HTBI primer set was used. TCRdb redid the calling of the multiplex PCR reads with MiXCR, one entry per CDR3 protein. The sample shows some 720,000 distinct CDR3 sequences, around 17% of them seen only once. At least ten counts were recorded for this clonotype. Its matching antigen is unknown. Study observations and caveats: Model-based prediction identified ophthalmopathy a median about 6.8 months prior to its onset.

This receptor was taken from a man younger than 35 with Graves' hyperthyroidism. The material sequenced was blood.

CDR3 region: CSVEMGTSVYNEQFF. DNA for the CDR3: TGCAGCGTTGAAATGGGGACTTCAGTCTACAATGAGCAGTTCTTC. This rearrangement joins TRBV29-1 to TRBJ2-1, with TRBD2 as a possible D gene (6 bases). Trimming took 2 bases from V and 3 from J, leaving 14 bases between them. The CDR3 runs 15 residues. Germline loops: CDR1 SQVTM, CDR2 ANQGSEA.